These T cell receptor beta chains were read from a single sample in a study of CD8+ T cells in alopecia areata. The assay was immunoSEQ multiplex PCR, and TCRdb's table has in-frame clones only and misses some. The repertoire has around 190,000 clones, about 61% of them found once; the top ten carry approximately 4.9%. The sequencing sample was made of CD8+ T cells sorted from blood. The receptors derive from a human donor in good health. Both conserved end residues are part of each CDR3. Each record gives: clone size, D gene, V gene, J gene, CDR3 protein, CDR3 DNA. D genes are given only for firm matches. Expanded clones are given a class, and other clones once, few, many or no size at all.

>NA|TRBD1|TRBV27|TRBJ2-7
CASSLGPGTGGFHEQYF
TGTGCCAGCAGTTTAGGCCCGGGGACAGGGGGTTTCCACGAGCAGTACTTC
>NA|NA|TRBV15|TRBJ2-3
CATSERSVDTQYF
TGTGCCACCAGCGAGAGGTCAGTGGATACGCAGTATTTT
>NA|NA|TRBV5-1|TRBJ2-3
CASSLVDTQYF
TGCGCCAGCAGCTTGGTGGATACGCAGTATTTT
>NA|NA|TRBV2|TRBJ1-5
CASSEGLRTQKDQPQHF
TGTGCCAGCAGTGAAGGACTACGGACACAAAAAGATCAGCCCCAGCATTTT
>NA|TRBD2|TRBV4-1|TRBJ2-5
CASSQETAGGQETQYF
TGCGCCAGCAGCCAAGAAACAGCGGGGGGGCAAGAGACCCAGTACTTC
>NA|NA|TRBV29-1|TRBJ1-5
CSPKQGAVQPQHF
TGCAGCCCTAAGCAGGGCGCTGTACAGCCCCAGCATTTT
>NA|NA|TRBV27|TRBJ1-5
CAPRGGAGRGPQHF
TGTGCCCCCCGAGGGGGGGCCGGTCGTGGGCCCCAGCATTTT
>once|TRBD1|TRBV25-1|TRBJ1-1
CASSDRTGDGTEAFF
TGTGCCAGCAGTGACCGGACAGGCGACGGCACTGAAGCTTTCTTT
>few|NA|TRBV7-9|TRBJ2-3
CASSYPGDTQYF
TGTGCCAGCAGCTATCCGGGAGATACGCAGTATTTT
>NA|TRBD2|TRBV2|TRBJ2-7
CASSDSGGIYEQYF
TGTGCCAGCAGTGATAGCGGGGGGATCTACGAGCAGTACTTC
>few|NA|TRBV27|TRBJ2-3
CASSSSVDTQYF
TGTGCCAGCAGCTCCTCGGTGGATACGCAGTATTTT
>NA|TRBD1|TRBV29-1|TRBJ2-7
CSVRQGAYEQYF
TGCAGCGTGCGACAGGGGGCCTACGAGCAGTACTTC
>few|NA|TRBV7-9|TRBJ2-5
CASSGLQETQYF
TGTGCCAGCAGTGGCTTACAAGAGACCCAGTACTTC
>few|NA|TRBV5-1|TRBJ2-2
CASSLEGGELFF
TGCGCCAGCAGCTTGGAAGGCGGGGAGCTGTTTTTT
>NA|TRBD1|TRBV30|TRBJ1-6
CASRDRANSPLHF
TGTGCCTCCAGGGACAGGGCAAATTCACCCCTCCACTTT
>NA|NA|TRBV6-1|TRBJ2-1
CASTAVNEQFF
TGTGCCAGCACAGCGGTCAATGAGCAGTTCTTC
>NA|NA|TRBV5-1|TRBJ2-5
CASSAGAGQETQYF
TGCGCCAGCTCTGCAGGGGCAGGGCAAGAGACCCAGTACTTC
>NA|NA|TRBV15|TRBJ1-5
CATSGENQPQHF
TGTGCCACCAGCGGTGAGAATCAGCCCCAGCATTTT
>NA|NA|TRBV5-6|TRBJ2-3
CASKEAYTDTQYF
TGTGCCAGCAAAGAGGCATACACAGATACGCAGTATTTT
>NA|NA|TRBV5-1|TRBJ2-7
CASSAGSYEQYF
TGCGCCAGCAGCGCGGGGTCCTACGAGCAGTACTTC
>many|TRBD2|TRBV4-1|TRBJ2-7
CASSQEGYSGGYEQYF
TGCGCCAGCAGCCAAGAAGGGTATAGCGGGGGTTACGAGCAGTACTTC
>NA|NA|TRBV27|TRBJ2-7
CASSSDTSSYEQYF
TGTGCCAGCAGTTCCGACACCAGCTCCTACGAGCAGTACTTC
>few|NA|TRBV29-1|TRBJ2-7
CSATSRVSYEQYF
TGCAGCGCTACCTCCCGGGTCTCCTACGAGCAGTACTTC
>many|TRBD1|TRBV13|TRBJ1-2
CASSSGQGDYGYTF
TGTGCCAGCAGCTCCGGACAGGGGGACTATGGCTACACCTTC
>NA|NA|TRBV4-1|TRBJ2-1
CASSQKSNEQFF
TGCGCCAGCAGCCAAAAATCCAATGAGCAGTTCTTC
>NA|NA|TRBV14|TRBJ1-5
CASSQARDQPQHF
TGTGCCAGCAGCCAAGCCAGGGATCAGCCCCAGCATTTT
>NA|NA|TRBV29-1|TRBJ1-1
CSVKRGNTEAFF
TGCAGCGTAAAAAGGGGGAACACTGAAGCTTTCTTT
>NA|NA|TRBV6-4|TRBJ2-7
CASSDSGTLAYEQYF
TGTGCCAGCAGTGACTCCGGTACCCTCGCCTACGAGCAGTACTTC
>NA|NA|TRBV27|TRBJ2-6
CASRSTGANVLTF
TGTGCCAGCCGGTCTACTGGGGCCAACGTCCTGACTTTC
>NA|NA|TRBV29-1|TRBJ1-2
CSVADNYGYTF
TGCAGCGTTGCGGATAACTATGGCTACACCTTC
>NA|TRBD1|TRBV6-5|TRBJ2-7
CASSYGTAEYEQYF
TGTGCCAGCAGTTACGGGACAGCCGAATACGAGCAGTACTTC
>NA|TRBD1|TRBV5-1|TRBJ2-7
CASSLGQGVEQYF
TGCGCCAGCAGCTTAGGACAGGGGGTCGAGCAGTACTTC
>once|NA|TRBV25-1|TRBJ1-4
CASSSIVNEKLFF
TGTGCCAGCAGTTCTATAGTTAATGAAAAACTGTTTTTT
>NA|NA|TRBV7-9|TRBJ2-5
CASSPTVGRGTQYF
TGTGCCAGCAGCCCGACGGTGGGCCGCGGGACCCAGTACTTC